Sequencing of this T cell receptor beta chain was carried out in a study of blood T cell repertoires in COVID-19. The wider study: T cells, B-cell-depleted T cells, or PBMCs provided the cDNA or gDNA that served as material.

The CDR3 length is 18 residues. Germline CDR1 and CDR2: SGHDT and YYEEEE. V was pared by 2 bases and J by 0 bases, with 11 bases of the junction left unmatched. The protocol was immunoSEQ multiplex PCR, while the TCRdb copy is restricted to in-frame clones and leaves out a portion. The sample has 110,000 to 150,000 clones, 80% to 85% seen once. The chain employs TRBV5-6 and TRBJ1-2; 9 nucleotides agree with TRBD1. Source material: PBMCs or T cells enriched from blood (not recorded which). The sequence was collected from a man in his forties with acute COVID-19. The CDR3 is CASSFGQGLMDSNYGYTF. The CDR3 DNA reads TGTGCCAGCAGCTTCGGACAGGGGTTGATGGATTCTAACTATGGCTACACCTTC.